A selection of T cell receptor beta chains follows, all from one sample in a study of vaccination and CD4 T cells after COVID-19. These receptors have no known antigen. TCRdb independently ran MiXCR on the PCR reads; one entry per CDR3 protein. The sample lists more than 15,000 distinct CDR3 sequences, roughly 56% occurring once. The input for sequencing was cultured CD4+ T cells from blood, taken after SARS-CoV-2 vaccination. The origin of the receptors is a human donor with COVID-19. Both conserved end residues are part of each CDR3. A clone size is listed for some rows: how often the clone was seen (once, few, many), or a class if it is expanded.

cdr3_aa,clone_size,v_call,j_call
CSAEWDSQNTGELFF,.,TRBV20-1,TRBJ2-2
CASSLGGNGYTF,few,TRBV7-8,TRBJ1-2
CSAARGGKLFF,.,TRBV20-1,TRBJ1-4
CASSLARAVEQFF,.,TRBV11-3,TRBJ2-1
CASSLPGQGAPGNTIYF,.,TRBV5-8,TRBJ1-3
CSAYPDSGYGYTF,.,TRBV20-1,TRBJ1-2
CASLRVSPPNEQFF,.,TRBV6-1,TRBJ2-1
CASSYRLAGTYEQYF,few,TRBV6-5,TRBJ2-7
CASSVEGRMSF,.,TRBV9,TRBJ1-2
CASSLDSNYGYTF,.,TRBV9,TRBJ1-2
CASSVSGGASGRDTQYF,once,TRBV7-2,TRBJ2-3
CASSTFGQGYADTQYF,.,TRBV7-9,TRBJ2-3
CASRGEAYNSLLHF,.,TRBV6-1,TRBJ1-6
CASRRWTGELFF,few,TRBV27,TRBJ2-2
CASSAPSGGASDTQYF,.,TRBV6-1,TRBJ2-3
CASSQQGPLGYEQYF,.,TRBV7-2,TRBJ2-7
CASSQEGTGLSQPQHF,once,TRBV4-1,TRBJ1-5
CATSDGGQGGELFF,.,TRBV24-1,TRBJ2-2
CASRPPGGGNTEAFF,.,TRBV6-1,TRBJ1-1
CASRPGSNQPQHF,.,TRBV6-1,TRBJ1-5
CASSIWGQGSDTQYF,.,TRBV19,TRBJ2-3
CASSYQLAGRGNDEQYF,few,TRBV7-2,TRBJ2-7
CASSCWTTGTGELFF,few,TRBV6-7,TRBJ2-2
CASSPEGGGASTGTQHF,.,TRBV7-9,TRBJ1-5
CSARDALRSGGANTGELFF,.,TRBV20-1,TRBJ2-2
CASSLTSGVETQYF,once,TRBV7-9,TRBJ2-5
CASSTSGKGGTDTQYF,.,TRBV28,TRBJ2-3
CASRRGVSSYEQYF,.,TRBV6-1,TRBJ2-7
CASSDNFRGYTF,.,TRBV6-1,TRBJ1-2
CASSLGGATGELFF,.,TRBV7-2,TRBJ2-2
CASRLRDRGPETQYF,.,TRBV11-1,TRBJ2-5
CASSLEGGGLNSPLHF,.,TRBV5-1,TRBJ1-6
CASSLRVNYGYTF,.,TRBV7-8,TRBJ1-2
CASNMGGGQPQHF,few,TRBV12-3/TRBV12-4,TRBJ1-5
CASSLLWGGAREQYF,.,TRBV7-2,TRBJ2-7
CASTSTGGVPEAFF,.,TRBV7-9,TRBJ1-1
CASSLTQINQPQHF,few,TRBV7-2,TRBJ1-5